The 32 T cell receptor beta chains presented below share a single source sample, sequenced in a study of blood T cell repertoires in COVID-19. Sequencing used immunoSEQ multiplex PCR; TCRdb keeps in-frame clones, though not all of them. The sample lists some 120,000 clones; over 75% were seen once. Sequencing was performed on peripheral blood. These receptors were collected from a woman aged 60-75 years with acute or convalescent COVID-19.

V usage is TRBV6-5 and J usage is TRBJ1-4; 9 bases map to TRBD1. The trim removed 5 bases at V and 8 bases at J, leaving 6 bases unmatched. CDR3 length: 14 amino acids. Germline CDR1 and CDR2: MNHEY and SVGAGI. The DNA of the CDR3 is TGTGCCAGCAGTAGGACAGGGGTGGAAGAAAAACTGTTTTTT. Protein product: CASSRTGVEEKLFF.

This chain connects TRBV11-3 to TRBJ2-7; D is unclear. The CDR3 has 14 amino acids. Germline loops: CDR1 SGHNT, CDR2 YENEEA. The germline V and J ends were trimmed by 5 bases and 1 base, with 12 bases remaining between them. The chain's CDR3 is CASSARPGSYEQYV. CDR3 bases: TGTGCCAGCAGCGCCCGTCCCGGGTCCTACGAGCAGTACGTC.

This chain joins TRBV2 and TRBJ1-2; D might be TRBD1 (6 bases). Trimming left V 2 bases short and J 2 bases short, with 6 bases between. Germline V lookup: CDR1 SNHLY, CDR2 FYNNEI. The CDR3 is 13 residues long. CDR3 sequence reads: CASSEQGNYGYTF. CDR3 nucleotide sequence: TGTGCCAGCAGTGAACAGGGGAACTATGGCTACACCTTC. The variable domain in full, with the rest retrieved from reference TRBV2 and TRBJ1-2, is EPEVTQTPSHQVTQMGQEVILRCVPISNHLYFYWYRQILGQKVEFLVSFYNNEISEKSEIFDDQFSVERPDGSNFTLKIRSTKLEDSAMYFCASSEQGNYGYTFGSGTRLTVV.

This clone was recorded a few times. The rearrangement uses TRBV19 and TRBJ2-5, with D tentatively TRBD2 (5 bases). This CDR3 region has 15 residues. Germline CDR1 LNHDA, CDR2 SQIVND (reference sequence). V was pared by 1 base and J by 3 bases, with 12 bases between. CDR3 sequence reads: CASSIGFPGKETQYF. The CDR3 DNA follows: TGTGCCAGTAGTATAGGTTTTCCGGGGAAAGAGACCCAGTACTTC. The variable domain in full, with the rest retrieved from reference TRBV19 and TRBJ2-5, is DGGITQSPKYLFRKEGQNVTLSCEQNLNHDAMYWYRQDPGQGLRLIYYSQIVNDFQKGDIAEGYSVSREKKESFPLTVTSAQKNPTAFYLCASSIGFPGKETQYFGPGTRLLVL.

This clone was seen just once. The V call is TRBV2, the J call TRBJ1-4; D is perhaps TRBD1 (5 bases). The CDR3 consists of 16 residues. Germline CDR1 and CDR2: SNHLY and FYNNEI. The V end lost 6 bases, the J end lost 2 bases, and 16 bases lay between the germline ends. The CDR3 spells CASSGDRGTTNEKLFF. The CDR3 DNA sequence: TGTGCCAGCAGCGGAGATAGGGGCACCACTAATGAAAAACTGTTTTTT. The variable domain in full, with the rest retrieved from reference TRBV2 and TRBJ1-4, is EPEVTQTPSHQVTQMGQEVILRCVPISNHLYFYWYRQILGQKVEFLVSFYNNEISEKSEIFDDQFSVERPDGSNFTLKIRSTKLEDSAMYFCASSGDRGTTNEKLFFGSGTQLSVL.

The chain is built from TRBV11-2 and TRBJ1-5; D unresolved. The CDR3 is 14 residues long. The ends were cut back, 1 base at V and 7 bases at J, with 11 bases in the middle. Looked up from germline, CDR1 is SGHAT and CDR2 is FQNNGV. This chain's CDR3 is CASSLAPILQPQHF. The CDR3 DNA sequence: TGTGCCAGCAGCTTAGCCCCGATCCTACAGCCCCAGCATTTT.

Only one count was recorded for this clone. V gene TRBV3-1 (or the pseudogene TRBV3-2) combines with J gene TRBJ1-1; no reliable D call. Germline-derived CDR1 and CDR2 are LGHDT and YNNKEL (reference sequence). Trimming left V 1 base short and J 5 bases short, with 8 bases between. The CDR3 totals 13 residues. The CDR3 loop is CASSQGGGTEAFF. The DNA for the CDR3 is TGTGCCAGCAGCCAAGGGGGAGGGACTGAAGCTTTCTTT.

This rearrangement joins TRBV5-1 to TRBJ1-2; 7 bases line up with TRBD1. V was clipped by 4 bases and J by 7 bases; unmatched bases: 16. CDR3 length: 16 residues. Germline CDR1 SGHRS, CDR2 YFSETQ. Here the CDR3 DNA reads TGCGCCAGCAGCCGAGCACCCACCGAGGGGGCGGTTGGCTACACCTTC. It codes for CASSRAPTEGAVGYTF.

Only one count was recorded for this clone. The chain carries TRBV19 and TRBJ2-6, with D unclear. The V and J ends lost 5 bases and 2 bases respectively, with 10 bases between them. This CDR3 region has 15 residues. CDR1 is LNHDA, CDR2 SQIVND, per germline (reference sequence). Here the CDR3 DNA reads TGTGCCAGTAGTGCTAACAGTGCTGGGGCCAACGTCCTGACTTTC. As protein: CASSANSAGANVLTF.

The V and J genes are TRBV3-1 (or the pseudogene TRBV3-2) and TRBJ1-2; 7 nucleotides match TRBD1. From germline, CDR1 is LGHDT and CDR2 YNNKEL (reference sequence). This CDR3 has 14 residues. V shed 5 bases and J 0 bases; nucleotides not matched to a gene: 3. CDR3 coding DNA: TGTGCCAGCAGCGTTGGGACAGCTAACTATGGCTACACCTTC. Amino acid sequence: CASSVGTANYGYTF.

The V and J genes are TRBV19 and TRBJ2-3, with D tentatively TRBD2 (5 bases). V shed 10 bases and J shed 5 bases, with 19 bases lying between them. CDR3 size: 14 residues. The germline gives CDR1 LNHDA, CDR2 SQIVND (reference sequence). The CDR3 DNA sequence: TGTGCCACTAACGCTATGCTGGGGAGAGATACGCAGTATTTT. It is translated as CATNAMLGRDTQYF.

The CDR3 sequence: CASSPPTGGGFYEQYF. In DNA form, the CDR3 reads TGTGCCAGCTCACCACCGACAGGGGGAGGTTTCTACGAGCAGTACTTC. V usage is TRBV18 and J usage is TRBJ2-7; 9 bases are a match to TRBD1. CDR1 is KGHSH and CDR2 is LQKENI in the germline V gene. J lost 3 bases, V lost 0 bases, and 6 bases had no gene match. The CDR3 runs 16 residues.

The rearrangement uses TRBV14 and TRBJ2-1; a possible D gene is TRBD2 (7 bases). The CDR3 spans 15 residues. In germline, CDR1 is SGHDN, CDR2 FVKESK. V was clipped by 4 bases and J by 7 bases, with 17 bases between them. The CDR3 DNA reads as TGTGCCAGCAGCCTTTTTCGGGGGGCCCTAAATGAGCAGTTCTTC. It is translated as CASSLFRGALNEQFF.

This chain connects TRBV30 to TRBJ1-2, with TRBD1 matching 9 bases. The CDR3 extends over 14 amino acids. J lost 4 bases, V lost 5 bases, and 8 bases had no gene match. Germline V lookup: CDR1 GTSNPN, CDR2 SVGIG (reference sequence). The CDR3: CAWLGTGLGYGYTF. DNA for the CDR3: TGTGCCTGGCTTGGGACAGGGCTGGGCTATGGCTACACCTTC.

This clone showed up just a few times. The chain is built from TRBV9 and TRBJ2-1; 12 nucleotides line up with TRBD2. V was clipped by 4 bases and J by 7 bases; unmatched bases: 9. This CDR3 has 16 residues. Germline CDR1 SGDLS, CDR2 YYNGEE. DNA for the CDR3: TGTGCCAGCAGCCCGACGACTAGCGGGGGCCGGAATGAGCAGTTCTTC. Translation: CASSPTTSGGRNEQFF.

This chain uses TRBV7-9 with TRBJ2-7; D is perhaps TRBD2 (6 bases). There are 16 residues in the CDR3. Trimming stripped 1 base from V and 1 base from J, with 14 bases between. Germline CDR1 SEHNR, CDR2 FQNEAQ (reference sequence). Written as DNA, the CDR3 is TGTGCCAGCAGCTTAGGACCGGGGGTTCCGTCCTACGAGCAGTACTTC. Amino acids: CASSLGPGVPSYEQYF.

The rearrangement joins TRBV2 to TRBJ1-1; no clear D. V dropped 7 bases and J dropped 5 bases, with 11 bases sitting between them. Per the germline V gene, CDR1 is SNHLY and CDR2 is FYNNEI. This CDR3 contains 12 residues. CDR3 bases: TGTGCCAGCAAGGAGGGCAGGACTGAAGCTTTCTTT. Translated, it gives CASKEGRTEAFF.

This rearrangement joins TRBV20-1 to TRBJ2-1; 8 nucleotides match TRBD2. The germline V gene encodes CDR1 DFQATT and CDR2 SNEGSKA (reference sequence). J lost 7 bases, V lost 3 bases, and 8 bases had no gene match. The CDR3 consists of 14 residues. CDR3 bases: TGCAGTGCTAGTACGGGGGGGCTTGGAAATGAGCAGTTCTTC. As protein: CSASTGGLGNEQFF.

J is TRBJ1-2 and V is TRBV15, with TRBD1 matching 10 bases. Germline values: CDR1 LNHNV, CDR2 YYDKDF (reference sequence). The trim removed 0 bases at V and 7 bases at J, leaving 2 bases unmatched. The CDR3 totals 14 residues. CDR3 sequence: CATSRDRDRGGYTF. The CDR3 DNA follows: TGTGCCACCAGCAGAGATCGGGACAGGGGTGGCTACACCTTC. Full variable domain (outside the CDR3, taken from reference TRBV15 and TRBJ1-2): DAMVIQNPRYQVTQFGKPVTLSCSQTLNHNVMYWYQQKSSQAPKLLFHYYDKDFNNEADTPDNFQSRRPNTSFCFLDIRSPGLGDTAMYLCATSRDRDRGGYTFGSGTRLTVV.

The table lists this clone with a few counts. The J gene is TRBJ1-3, the V gene TRBV18; D unresolved. The CDR3 sequence is 14 residues long. From germline, CDR1 is KGHSH and CDR2 LQKENI. Trimming removed 4 bases at V and 5 bases at J, with 12 bases between. In nucleotides, the CDR3 is TGTGCCAGCTCACAGAACAGCCGTAGAAACACCATATATTTT. It codes for CASSQNSRRNTIYF.

A remark on this clone: The junction departs from germline at one end; a sequencing error may be responsible. This chain uses TRBV7-7 with TRBJ2-1; 7 bases align to TRBD1. The CDR3 covers 13 residues. The germline V gene has CDR1 SSHAT and CDR2 FNYEAQ (reference sequence). The CDR3 loop is CASSLGQNNEQFF. CDR3 sequence (DNA): TGTGCTAGCAGCTTGGGACAGAACAATGAGCAGTTCTTC.

Many counts were recorded for this clone. The rearrangement uses TRBV27 and TRBJ2-6; D remains ambiguous. Looked up from germline, CDR1 is MNHEY and CDR2 is SMNVEV (reference sequence). V was clipped by 6 bases and J by 4 bases, with 7 bases between them. CDR3 size: 13 residues. The CDR3 sequence is CASRPRGANVLTF. The CDR3 DNA is TGTGCCAGCAGGCCCAGGGGGGCCAACGTCCTGACTTTC.

This clone came up once. V is TRBV7-9 and J is TRBJ2-7; 9 positions agree with TRBD2. The J segment lost 2 bases and the V segment lost 10 bases, leaving 9 bases of the junction unmatched. This CDR3 has 14 amino acids. From germline, CDR1 is SEHNR and CDR2 FQNEAQ (reference sequence). The CDR3 DNA is TGTGCCACCACCTTGCTAGCGGGACCCTACGAGCAGTACTTC. The encoded protein is CATTLLAGPYEQYF.

The table lists this clone with a few counts. The chain employs TRBV5-1 and TRBJ2-1; 8 bases agree with TRBD2. Trimming removed 4 bases from V and 0 bases from J; junction bases left unmatched: 3. The CDR3 runs 15 residues. The V gene's germline CDR1 is SGHRS and CDR2 YFSETQ. CDR3 region: CASSLSGASYNEQFF. The CDR3 DNA sequence: TGCGCCAGCAGCCTTAGCGGGGCCTCCTACAATGAGCAGTTCTTC.

The chain is built from TRBV2 and TRBJ1-4, with 7 nucleotides matching TRBD1. The CDR3 is 12 residues long. The V gene's germline CDR1 is SNHLY and CDR2 FYNNEI. J gave up 10 bases and V 4 bases, and 3 bases lay outside the gene matches. The CDR3, as DNA: TGTGCCAGCAGTGCCGGGACAGCAAAACTGTTTTTT. This encodes CASSAGTAKLFF.

The chain combines TRBV19 with TRBJ2-1; the D gene is possibly TRBD1 (6 bases). The CDR3 contains 16 residues. CDR1 and CDR2 from the germline V gene are LNHDA and SQIVND (reference sequence). V was trimmed by 6 bases and J by 7 bases, leaving 22 bases between them. CDR3 region: CASSKQGPGGRNEQFF. The DNA of the CDR3 is TGTGCCAGTAGCAAACAGGGACCCGGAGGACGGAATGAGCAGTTCTTC. Full variable domain (outside the CDR3, taken from reference TRBV19 and TRBJ2-1): DGGITQSPKYLFRKEGQNVTLSCEQNLNHDAMYWYRQDPGQGLRLIYYSQIVNDFQKGDIAEGYSVSREKKESFPLTVTSAQKNPTAFYLCASSKQGPGGRNEQFFGPGTRLTVL.

The J gene is TRBJ1-6, the V gene TRBV24-1, with 7 nucleotides matching TRBD1. V shed 1 base, J shed 1 base, and the junction held 15 bases outside the gene matches. The CDR3 totals 21 residues. In germline, CDR1 is KGHDR, CDR2 SFDVKD. DNA of the CDR3: TGTGCCACCAGTGATTTCTATTTGGACAGGAAAATACGGTCCTATAATTCACCCCTCCACTTT. Translation: CATSDFYLDRKIRSYNSPLHF.

The J gene is TRBJ2-1, the V gene TRBV3-1 (or the pseudogene TRBV3-2), with TRBD2 identical over 9 bases. CDR1 and CDR2 (germline): LGHDT, YNNKEL (reference sequence). The CDR3 is made up of 14 amino acids. Trimming at V came to 4 bases and at J to 9 bases, leaving 7 bases not matched to a gene. DNA for the CDR3: TGTGCCAGCAGCCCTGATAGCGGGAGCACTGAGCAGTTCTTC. As protein: CASSPDSGSTEQFF.

With respect to this clone: This same CDR3 is encoded by further DNA sequences in the sample. This chain links TRBV7-9 with TRBJ1-1; the D gene is possibly TRBD1 (6 bases). The germline V gene has CDR1 SEHNR and CDR2 FQNEAQ (reference sequence). The CDR3 spans 14 residues. Trimming left V 1 base short and J 5 bases short, with 11 bases between. The CDR3 nucleotides read TGTGCCAGCAGCTTAGGAGACAGGAATACTGAAGCTTTCTTT. Translating gives CASSLGDRNTEAFF.

This clone showed up just once. The CDR3 spells CASSLTGGGSYTF. In DNA form, the CDR3 reads TGTGCCAGCAGCTTAACAGGGGGTGGAAGCTACACCTTC. The rearrangement uses TRBV3-1 (or the pseudogene TRBV3-2) and TRBJ1-2; 8 bases align to TRBD1. J was trimmed by 9 bases and V by 5 bases; bases with no gene match: 8. The germline CDR1 and CDR2 sequences are LGHDT and YNNKEL (reference sequence). The CDR3 loop spans 13 amino acids.

The chain is built from TRBV28 and TRBJ2-3; TRBD1 aligns across 11 bases. The CDR3 length is 16 residues. CDR1 MDHEN and CDR2 SYDVKM come from the germline V gene. Losses at the gene ends were 5 bases for V and 3 bases for J; bases not matched to a gene: 7. CDR3 in DNA: TGTGCCAGCAGTCCATGGGGGACAGGGGGGACAGATACGCAGTATTTT. It yields the protein CASSPWGTGGTDTQYF.

The rearrangement links TRBV6-5 to TRBJ1-3, with a weak D call TRBD1 (5 bases). V shed 6 bases and J shed 8 bases, with 17 bases lying between them. The CDR3 covers 14 residues. Germline V gene data show CDR1 as MNHEY and CDR2 as SVGAGI. CDR3 DNA: TGTGCCAGCAGAATTGACAGCCACAAGGACACCATATATTTT. Encoded protein: CASRIDSHKDTIYF.